The 21 T cell receptor beta chains below come from one sample, sequenced in a study of T cells in Graves' hyperthyroidism and ophthalmopathy (dated by TCRdb to the late 2010s). Receptors were amplified or captured by multiplex PCR. For sequencing, an Illumina HiSeq 2000 was employed. TCR beta CDR3 regions were amplified from RNA transcripts. The TCR CDR3 was subjected to a first round of RT-PCR using the HTBI primer set and the Qiagen OneStep RT-PCR kit. The public reads were reprocessed in TCRdb via fastp at Q25 and MiXCR, keeping in-frame beta chains. Each CDR3 protein appears once, grouped with its most common genes and DNA. This sample lists a few hundred thousand distinct CDR3 sequences; around 16% were detected once. Roughly 7.3% of the sample is held by the ten biggest clonotypes. Sample: blood. Receptor source: a woman aged 25 to 45 with Graves' hyperthyroidism.

A few counts support this clonotype. The chain has TRBV7-7 and TRBJ2-1; tentatively, D is TRBD2 (5 bases). Looked up from germline, CDR1 is SSHAT and CDR2 is FNYEAQ (reference sequence). The CDR3 sequence is 15 residues long. V was clipped by 3 bases and J by 7 bases, with 16 bases between them. The CDR3 spells CASSLDSDWGNEQFF. The CDR3 DNA reads TGTGCCAGCAGCTTGGACTCTGATTGGGGTAATGAGCAGTTCTTC.

This clonotype was picked up a small number of times. The chain has TRBV20-1 and TRBJ2-7; TRBD1 might be the D (5 bases). V was cut by 1 base and J by 7 bases, with 20 bases left in between. The CDR3 extends over 15 amino acids. Germline CDR1 and CDR2: DFQATT and SNEGSKA (reference sequence). This CDR3 is CSARVPGNPSWEQYF. In DNA form, the CDR3 reads TGCAGTGCTAGAGTACCAGGGAACCCATCGTGGGAGCAGTACTTC.

Ten or more counts support this clonotype. V is TRBV7-8 and J is TRBJ2-3; 15 bases are a match to TRBD2. The germline V gene encodes CDR1 SGHVS and CDR2 FQNEAQ. The length of the CDR3 is 15 residues. The V and J ends lost 5 bases and 5 bases, in that order; junction bases with no gene match: 2. This chain's CDR3 is CASSPGLAGGDTQYF. CDR3 nucleotide sequence: TGTGCCAGCAGCCCGGGACTAGCGGGAGGAGATACGCAGTATTTT.

The chain couples TRBV20-1 to TRBJ1-6, with D possibly TRBD1 on 5 matching bases. V shed 7 bases and J shed 8 bases, with 21 bases lying between them. CDR1 is DFQATT, CDR2 SNEGSKA, per germline (reference sequence). This CDR3 is 15 amino acids long. The CDR3 protein is CSVYKTGVQYSPLHF. As DNA, the CDR3 is TGCAGTGTATATAAGACGGGGGTACAGTATTCACCCCTCCACTTT.

The table lists this clonotype with many counts. CDR3 sequence reads: CASSEAGGDYGYTF. CDR3 in DNA: TGTGCCAGCAGTGAAGCGGGGGGAGACTATGGCTACACCTTC. The chain employs TRBV2 and TRBJ1-2; tentative D call: TRBD1 (5 bases). The length of the CDR3 is 14 residues. Germline V gene data show CDR1 as SNHLY and CDR2 as FYNNEI. V lost 0 bases, J lost 3 bases, and 8 bases lay in between.

This clonotype appeared many times. V is TRBV12-3 or TRBV12-4 and J is TRBJ2-5; perhaps TRBD2 as D (5 bases). Trimming cost V 7 bases and J 2 bases, with 11 bases left between them. The CDR3 covers 13 residues. This CDR3 reads CASNSGRQETQYF. In DNA form, the CDR3 reads TGTGCCAGCAATTCGGGGAGACAAGAGACCCAGTACTTC.

The CDR3 coding sequence is TGTGCCAGTAGTCTCTCGACAGGGGGCAGGGACATTCAGTACTTC. Translated: CASSLSTGGRDIQYF. This chain joins TRBV19 and TRBJ2-4; 10 bases are a match to TRBD1. Germline V gene data show CDR1 as LNHDA and CDR2 as SQIVND (reference sequence). The CDR3 contains 15 residues. Unmatched junction bases numbered 9, after V lost 5 bases and J lost 8 bases.

There are many counts of this clonotype. The chain couples TRBV2 to TRBJ2-6; D is undetermined. This CDR3 is built from 15 residues. From germline, CDR1 is SNHLY and CDR2 FYNNEI. The ends were cut back, 8 bases at V and 0 bases at J, with 11 bases in the middle. The CDR3 is CASGPQASGANVLTF. The CDR3 nucleotides read TGTGCCAGCGGACCTCAGGCCTCTGGGGCCAACGTCCTGACTTTC. Full variable domain (missing parts from reference TRBV2 and TRBJ2-6): EPEVTQTPSHQVTQMGQEVILRCVPISNHLYFYWYRQILGQKVEFLVSFYNNEISEKSEIFDDQFSVERPDGSNFTLKIRSTKLEDSAMYFCASGPQASGANVLTFGAGSRLTVL.

On this clonotype itself: This may come from a read error, since a much larger clone is one base off. The CDR3 ends on some other residue instead of the conserved phenylalanine or tryptophan, so this is likely a read error. This chain connects TRBV9 to TRBJ2-3; 13 bases agree with TRBD2. Germline lookup yields CDR1 SGDLS and CDR2 YYNGEE. The CDR3 is 15 residues long. The J segment lost 2 bases and the V segment lost 7 bases, leaving 4 bases of the junction unmatched. The CDR3 bases are TGTGCCAGCTCAACTAGCGGGAGGGCCACAGATACGCAGTATCTT. It is translated as CASSTSGRATDTQYL.

This clonotype was seen ten or more times. J is TRBJ2-7 and V is TRBV28, with TRBD2 matching over 11 bases. After removal of 5 bases from V and 5 bases from J, the junction contained 5 bases not matched to a gene. There are 14 residues in the CDR3. Germline V gene lookup returns CDR1 MDHEN and CDR2 SYDVKM. CDR3 nucleotide sequence: TGTGCCAGCAGTCGACTAGCGGGATCGCACGAGCAGTACTTC. Its translation: CASSRLAGSHEQYF. Drawing the rest from reference TRBV28 and TRBJ2-7, the complete variable domain is DVKVTQSSRYLVKRTGEKVFLECVQDMDHENMFWYRQDPGLGLRLIYFSYDVKMKEKGDIPEGYSVSREKKERFSLILESASTNQTSMYLCASSRLAGSHEQYFGPGTRLTVT.

This clonotype was seen a few times. The V call is TRBV27, the J call TRBJ2-2, with a tentative D call TRBD1 (5 bases). Trimming stripped 6 bases from V and 6 bases from J, with 14 bases between. The CDR3 contains 14 residues. Germline assignment: CDR1 MNHEY and CDR2 SMNVEV (reference sequence). In nucleotides, the CDR3 is TGTGCCAGCAGCCCCGGACACTTCGCCGGGGAGCTGTTTTTT. Its protein product is CASSPGHFAGELFF.

As for this clonotype: The germline gene is not matched at one end of the junction; a read error may be the cause. The DNA for the CDR3 is TGTGCTAGCAGCTTAGGAGGACGGTGGGAGCAGTACTTC. Its protein is CASSLGGRWEQYF. The rearrangement links TRBV7-7 to TRBJ2-7, with D possibly being TRBD2 (5 bases). Germline assignment: CDR1 SSHAT and CDR2 FNYEAQ (reference sequence). The CDR3 extends over 13 amino acids. Together with reference TRBV7-7 and TRBJ2-7, the CDR3 gives the full variable domain: GAGVSQSPRYKVTKRGQDVTLRCDPISSHATLYWYQQALGQGPEFLTYFNYEAQPDKSGLPSDRFSAERPEGSISTLTIQRTEQRDSAMYRCASSLGGRWEQYFGPGTRLTVT.

This sequence joins TRBV15 and TRBJ2-3; 8 bases map to TRBD1. Trimming removed 0 bases from V and 5 bases from J; junction bases left unmatched: 7. Germline values: CDR1 LNHNV, CDR2 YYDKDF (reference sequence). CDR3 length: 16 amino acids. The CDR3 region has the DNA TGTGCCACCAGCAGAGATGTTCAGGGGGCCGGAGATACGCAGTATTTT. Translation gives CATSRDVQGAGDTQYF.

V and J are TRBV5-6 and TRBJ2-1, with D unclear. The CDR3 length is 12 residues. Trimming pared 3 bases from V and 9 bases from J, leaving 10 bases between. Germline loops: CDR1 SGHDT, CDR2 YYEEEE. The CDR3 sequence is CASSSIRVEQFF. CDR3 nucleotide sequence: TGTGCCAGCAGCTCCATTAGGGTTGAGCAGTTCTTC.

The genes are TRBV5-4 and TRBJ2-7, with a possible D match to TRBD1 (6 bases). Germline V gene data show CDR1 as SGHNT and CDR2 as YYREEE (reference sequence). The CDR3 consists of 14 residues. V lost 4 bases to trimming and J lost 7 bases, with 18 bases between them. CDR3 residues: CASSGRDMVGEQYF. The CDR3 bases are TGTGCCAGCAGCGGCCGGGACATGGTGGGAGAGCAGTACTTC. Full variable domain (remainder filled in from reference TRBV5-4 and TRBJ2-7): ETGVTQSPTHLIKTRGQQVTLRCSSQSGHNTVSWYQQALGQGPQFIFQYYREEENGRGNFPPRFSGLQFPNYSSELNVNALELDDSALYLCASSGRDMVGEQYFGPGTRLTVT.

At least ten counts were recorded for this clonotype. V gene TRBV3-1 combines with J gene TRBJ2-7; 7 bases fit TRBD2. The germline V gene encodes CDR1 LGHDT and CDR2 YNNKEL (reference sequence). The CDR3 totals 15 residues. Trimming removed 4 bases from V and 5 bases from J; junction bases left unmatched: 11. The CDR3, as DNA: TGTGCCAGCAGCCCTTTGTTGATGGCGGGGGACGAGCAGTACTTC. Translated: CASSPLLMAGDEQYF.

The V and J genes are TRBV18 and TRBJ1-1; 9 nucleotides agree with TRBD1. The germline gives CDR1 KGHSH, CDR2 LQKENI. The CDR3 extends over 11 amino acids. The ends lost 3 bases at V and 11 bases at J; junction bases unmatched: 1. CDR3 sequence: CASSPGQGAFF. The CDR3 DNA is TGTGCCAGCTCACCCGGACAGGGGGCTTTCTTT. The full variable domain, with the rest looked up from reference TRBV18 and TRBJ1-1, is NAGVMQNPRHLVRRRGQEARLRCSPMKGHSHVYWYRQLPEEGLKFMVYLQKENIIDESGMPKERFSAEFPKEGPSILRIQQVVRGDSAAYFCASSPGQGAFFGQGTRLTVV.

This clonotype was detected a few times. The CDR3 nucleotides are TGTGCCAGCAGTTCCGGGACTAGCGGCATTTACGAGCAGTACTTC. Protein: CASSSGTSGIYEQYF. The J gene is TRBJ2-7, the V gene TRBV27; 11 bases line up with TRBD2. V lost 4 bases to trimming and J lost 4 bases; unmatched junction nucleotides: 6. There are 15 residues in the CDR3. Germline V lookup: CDR1 MNHEY, CDR2 SMNVEV (reference sequence).

This clonotype was recorded many times. The chain is built from TRBV7-9 and TRBJ2-7; D perhaps matches TRBD2 (6 bases). CDR1 SEHNR and CDR2 FQNEAQ come from the germline V gene (reference sequence). The V gene lost 5 bases and the J gene lost 2 bases, with 16 bases spanning the gap. The CDR3 spans 15 residues. The CDR3 sequence is CASSRGTSPPYEQYF. The CDR3 DNA follows: TGTGCCAGCAGCCGAGGAACTAGCCCTCCCTACGAGCAGTACTTC.

The sample holds many counts of this clonotype. The V call is TRBV11-2, the J call TRBJ2-1, with a tentative D call TRBD2 (5 bases). The CDR3 is 11 residues long. Germline lookup yields CDR1 SGHAT and CDR2 FQNNGV. Trimming stripped 5 bases from V and 8 bases from J, with 7 bases between. The CDR3 protein is CASSARDEQFF. In nucleotides, the CDR3 is TGTGCCAGCAGCGCGAGGGATGAGCAGTTCTTC.

The rearrangement joins TRBV12-3 or TRBV12-4 to TRBJ1-5; D gene uncertain. Trimming pared 3 bases from V and 4 bases from J, leaving 10 bases between. This CDR3 region has 14 residues. In DNA form, the CDR3 reads TGTGCCAGCAGTTTCGTGGGCGGGAATCAGCCCCAGCATTTT. It yields the protein CASSFVGGNQPQHF.